Below, 8 T cell receptor beta chains from the same sample are listed, as sequenced in a study of T cell repertoires in cytomegalovirus infection. In TCRdb, the reads were re-called with MiXCR into one record per CDR3 protein. The table lists fewer than 700,000 distinct CDR3 sequences, 24% of them singletons. Material: CD8+ T cells from PBMCs. These receptors were collected from a human donor in good health (CMV status not recorded). Some clones in this sample may be carry-over from other donors' samples.

The chain recombines TRBV27 with TRBJ2-1, with 9 bases aligning to TRBD1. The CDR3 sequence is 15 residues long. Germline-derived CDR1 and CDR2 are MNHEY and SMNVEV (reference sequence). The J segment lost 7 bases and the V segment lost 8 bases, leaving 12 bases of the junction unmatched. CDR3 coding DNA: TGTGCCAGCTGCTTGACAGGGGGTTTGCGGAATGAGCAGTTCTTC. Translated, it gives CASCLTGGLRNEQFF.

The genes are TRBV29-1 and TRBJ2-1; 14 bases align to TRBD2. The CDR3 length is 15 residues. Germline trimming cut 6 bases from V and 8 bases from J; bases unmatched to any gene: 9. Germline-derived CDR1 and CDR2 are SQVTM and ANQGSEA. The CDR3 coding sequence is TGCAGCGTGCCCGGGACTAGCGGGGGTTTGGATGAGCAGTTCTTC. Its protein product is CSVPGTSGGLDEQFF.

This clonotype was counted many times. The V call is TRBV7-9, the J call TRBJ2-5; 7 bases are a match to TRBD1. CDR3 length: 16 residues. Trimming took 1 base from V and 1 from J; bases not matched to a gene: 6. Per germline, CDR1 SEHNR and CDR2 FQNEAQ (reference sequence). The CDR3 protein is CASSLGLRDSQETQYF. CDR3 in DNA: TGTGCCAGCAGCTTAGGTTTACGGGACAGCCAAGAGACCCAGTACTTC.

About this clonotype: A clone one base away is much larger, so this may be a read error. The chain couples TRBV7-6 to TRBJ2-4; TRBD2 aligns across 13 bases. Germline trimming cut 4 bases from V and 3 bases from J; bases unmatched to any gene: 9. The CDR3 contains 18 residues. The germline CDR1 and CDR2 sequences are SGHVS and FNYEAQ. The CDR3 region is CASSSEIGLAGDKNIQYF. The CDR3 nucleotides read TGTGCCAGCAGCTCAGAAATCGGACTAGCGGGGGACAAAAACATTCAGTACTTC. The full variable domain, its missing parts supplied by reference TRBV7-6 and TRBJ2-4, is GAGVSQSPRYKVTKRGQDVALRCDPISGHVSLYWYRQALGQGPEFLTYFNYEAQQDKSGLPNDRFSAERPEGSISTLTIQRTEQRDSAMYRCASSSEIGLAGDKNIQYFGAGTRLSVL.

The rearrangement joins TRBV5-4 to TRBJ1-1; TRBD1 is a possible D gene (5 bases). CDR3 length: 11 residues. Germline CDR1 is SGHNT and CDR2 is YYREEE (reference sequence). The CDR3 reads CVGGVGTEAFF. Here the CDR3 DNA reads TGTGTTGGGGGGGTGGGAACTGAAGCTTTCTTT.

The rearrangement uses TRBV6-1 and TRBJ2-1; 7 bases are shared with TRBD2. This CDR3 region has 15 residues. V was pared by 6 bases and J by 2 bases, with 7 bases of the junction left unmatched. Germline V gene lookup returns CDR1 MNHNS and CDR2 SASEGT. The CDR3 loop reads CASSLSGDPYNEQFF. In nucleotides, the CDR3 is TGTGCCAGCAGCTTGAGCGGGGATCCCTACAATGAGCAGTTCTTC.

The CDR3 here is CASGGPGDKQFF. In DNA, the CDR3 is TGTGCTAGTGGTGGACCCGGTGATAAGCAGTTCTTC. The V and J genes are TRBV12-5 and TRBJ2-1, with D unresolved. The V end lost 5 bases, the J end lost 11 bases, and 13 bases lay between the germline ends. The CDR3 has 12 amino acids. CDR1 LGHNT and CDR2 FRNRAP come from the germline V gene.

This sequence joins TRBV28 and TRBJ1-3; D might be TRBD1 (5 bases). The CDR3 sequence is 14 residues long. Germline V gene lookup returns CDR1 MDHEN and CDR2 SYDVKM. The V and J ends lost 7 bases and 3 bases respectively, with 13 bases between them. The CDR3 coding sequence is TGTGCCAGCACCCTCCGGGGGGGTGGAAACACCATATATTTT. This encodes CASTLRGGGNTIYF.